This T cell receptor (beta chain) was captured by sequencing in a study of glioma-infiltrating T cells after dendritic cell vaccination. Turning to the study itself: Glioblastoma patients came from Phase I and II dendritic cell vaccination trials.

This CDR3 spans 12 amino acids. Trimming took off 5 bases at V and 1 base at J, with 8 bases between the two ends. Per germline, CDR1 GTSNPN and CDR2 SVGIG (reference sequence). Study results and caveats: Patients with more pretreatment TILs had longer time to progression and survival.

The table came from immunoSEQ multiplex PCR; TCRdb's copy has only in-frame clones and leaves some out. The sample records roughly 100,000 clones, 80% to 90% being singletons. Before vaccination, two weeks after the third vaccination, and at progression, PBMC were collected. A word on this clone: The target antigen is unknown. Other DNA sequences in this specimen translate into the identical CDR3.

This receptor was obtained from a human donor with glioblastoma. This chain links TRBV30 with TRBJ1-1; the D is unclear. The material was blood, obtained before dendritic cell vaccination. CDR3 loop: CAWSIANTEAFF. CDR3 DNA sequence: TGTGCCTGGTCCATAGCGAACACTGAAGCTTTCTTT.